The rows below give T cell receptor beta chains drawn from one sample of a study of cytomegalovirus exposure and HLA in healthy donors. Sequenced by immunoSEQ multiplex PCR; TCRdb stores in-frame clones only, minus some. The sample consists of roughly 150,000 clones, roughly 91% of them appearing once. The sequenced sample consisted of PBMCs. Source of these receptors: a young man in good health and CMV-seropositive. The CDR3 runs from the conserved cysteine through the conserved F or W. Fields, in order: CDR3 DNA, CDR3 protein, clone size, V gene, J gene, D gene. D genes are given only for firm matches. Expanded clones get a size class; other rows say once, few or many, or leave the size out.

TGTGCCAGCAAAGGGGCTCTCAATCAGCCCCAGCATTTT	CASKGALNQPQHF	NA	TRBV6-1	TRBJ1-5	NA
TGTGCCAGCAGTTATCAGACAGGTACCTACGAGCAGTACTTC	CASSYQTGTYEQYF	few	TRBV6-5	TRBJ2-7	NA
TGTGCCAGCTCACTCGGACAGGGAAAGGGCTACACCTTC	CASSLGQGKGYTF	NA	TRBV18	TRBJ1-2	TRBD1
TGTGCCAGCAGTGAAGTCGACAGGGAGTACGGCATTCAGTACTTC	CASSEVDREYGIQYF	NA	TRBV25-1	TRBJ2-4	TRBD1
TGCGCCAGCAGCTTCCTAGGGGGCGAGGGGACCCAGTACTTC	CASSFLGGEGTQYF	NA	TRBV5-1	TRBJ2-5	TRBD1
TGTGCCTGGAGTTTGCAAGAGGGCGGGTATGGCTACACCTTC	CAWSLQEGGYGYTF	NA	TRBV30	TRBJ1-2	NA
TGTGCCAGTAGTATAGGCCCCGGGACAGGGGGCCCCAATCAGCCCCAGCATTTT	CASSIGPGTGGPNQPQHF	NA	TRBV19	TRBJ1-5	TRBD1
TGTGCCAGCAGCTTGGCGGGAATACAAGAGACCCAGTACTTC	CASSLAGIQETQYF	NA	TRBV5-6	TRBJ2-5	NA
TGTGCCAGCAGCTTTGCGGGAGGGGCCTACAATGAGCAGTTCTTC	CASSFAGGAYNEQFF	NA	TRBV5-6	TRBJ2-1	TRBD2
TGTGCCAGCAGCCTCTTTGACGCCGGTGAGGGAGGTGGCTACACCTTC	CASSLFDAGEGGGYTF	NA	TRBV7-2	TRBJ1-2	NA
TGTGCTAGTGGTTTGGTATCTTTGGGGGGTTCCTACAATGAGCAGTTCTTC	CASGLVSLGGSYNEQFF	NA	TRBV12-5	TRBJ2-1	NA
TGTGCCAGTAGTATGACTAGCGGGAGGGCACACACCGGGGAGCTGTTTTTT	CASSMTSGRAHTGELFF	once	TRBV19	TRBJ2-2	TRBD2
TGTGCCAGCAGTTTTTACGGACTAGCGGCAGAGTTCTACAATGAGCAGTTCTTC	CASSFYGLAAEFYNEQFF	NA	TRBV27	TRBJ2-1	TRBD2
TGTGCCAGCAGCTTAGAAAACCCGGGGTACTCCTACGAGCAGTACTTC	CASSLENPGYSYEQYF	NA	TRBV11-2	TRBJ2-7	NA
TGTGCCAGCAGCCTCGGACTAGCGGACACATACGAGCAGTACTTC	CASSLGLADTYEQYF	NA	TRBV6-5	TRBJ2-7	TRBD2
TGCAGTGGGCTAGCAACGGGGGAGCAGTACTTC	CSGLATGEQYF	once	TRBV20-1	TRBJ2-7	NA
TGCGCCAGCAGCCAGAGGACTAGCGGGAGGCCCTTTTACTCTGGGGCCAACGTCCTGACTTTC	CASSQRTSGRPFYSGANVLTF	NA	TRBV4-1	TRBJ2-6	TRBD2
TGTGCCAGCAGTTCGGGACTAGCGGGAGGGGAGCACACCGGGGAGCTGTTTTTT	CASSSGLAGGEHTGELFF	NA	TRBV28	TRBJ2-2	TRBD2
TGCGCCAGCAGCCAAGAGAGGTTAGCGGGAGTGTATGAGCAGTTCTTC	CASSQERLAGVYEQFF	NA	TRBV4-1	TRBJ2-1	TRBD2
TGTGCCAGCAGCCGAACCGGACAGGCACAAGAGACCCAGTACTTC	CASSRTGQAQETQYF	NA	TRBV2	TRBJ2-5	TRBD1
TGTGCCAGCAGCCAAGATTACTCCTACAATGAGCAGTTCTTC	CASSQDYSYNEQFF	NA	TRBV14	TRBJ2-1	NA
TGTGCCAGCAGTTTCATAGCGGGGAAAGAGACCCAGTACTTC	CASSFIAGKETQYF	NA	TRBV6-5	TRBJ2-5	TRBD2
TGTGCCAGCAGCCAAGGAACCCCAGACGAGCAGTACTTC	CASSQGTPDEQYF	NA	TRBV4-2	TRBJ2-7	NA
TGTGCTAGCAGCTCCGGGAGGGTTTGGCAAGAGACCCAGTACTTC	CASSSGRVWQETQYF	NA	TRBV7-7	TRBJ2-5	TRBD2
TGCGCCAGCAGCCCGGGACTAGCGGGAAGGACCCAGTACTTC	CASSPGLAGRTQYF	NA	TRBV4-1	TRBJ2-5	TRBD2
TGTGCCAGCAGCTTATATCTACTAGCGGCTTATCCCTACAATGAGCAGTTCTTC	CASSLYLLAAYPYNEQFF	NA	TRBV7-8	TRBJ2-1	TRBD2
TGTGCCAGTAGTAGACAGGGGGGTCGTCGAACTAATGAAAAACTGTTTTTT	CASSRQGGRRTNEKLFF	once	TRBV19	TRBJ1-4	TRBD1
TGTGCCAGCAATGAAGCTAGCGGGAGGATTCCTTTCTACGAGCAGTACTTC	CASNEASGRIPFYEQYF	NA	TRBV28	TRBJ2-7	TRBD2
TGTGCCAGCAGCTTTGGACAGGGGGCTGCTTTCTTT	CASSFGQGAAFF	NA	TRBV5-4	TRBJ1-1	TRBD1
TGCGCCAGCAGCTTGGCGGAGCGGTCCTACAATGAGCAGTTCTTC	CASSLAERSYNEQFF	NA	TRBV5-1	TRBJ2-1	NA
TGTGCCAGCAGCGGACAGTCGAGGACTGAAGCTTTCTTT	CASSGQSRTEAFF	few	TRBV2	TRBJ1-1	NA
TGTGCCAGTAGTCCCCGCCTCAGGGGAACCAACTATGGCTACACCTTC	CASSPRLRGTNYGYTF	NA	TRBV19	TRBJ1-2	NA
TGTGCCACTACCCCCTCGTTAGCGGGAGGGGAGACCCAGTACTTC	CATTPSLAGGETQYF	NA	TRBV10-3	TRBJ2-5	TRBD2
TGCAGCGTTGAAAGTACTAGCCGCGGGACCGGGGAGCTGTTTTTT	CSVESTSRGTGELFF	NA	TRBV29-1	TRBJ2-2	NA
TGTGCCAGCAACCCGGGAGGGGCGAACACCGGGGAGCTGTTTTTT	CASNPGGANTGELFF	NA	TRBV25-1	TRBJ2-2	TRBD2
TGTGCCAGCTCACTGGGACAGTCTAGCTCCTACGAGCAGTACTTC	CASSLGQSSSYEQYF	NA	TRBV18	TRBJ2-7	TRBD1
TGTGCCAGCAGCTTAACTGGACTAGCGGGGTACTACGAGCAGTACTTC	CASSLTGLAGYYEQYF	NA	TRBV11-1	TRBJ2-7	TRBD2
TGTGCCAGCAGCTATTTAGGACTAGCGAGCTCCTACGAGCAGTACTTC	CASSYLGLASSYEQYF	NA	TRBV7-2	TRBJ2-7	TRBD2
TGCAGCGTTGAAACTAGCGGGAGCTCCTACAATGAGCAGTTCTTC	CSVETSGSSYNEQFF	NA	TRBV29-1	TRBJ2-1	TRBD2
TGTGCCAGCAGCACCGGACAGGTTTTTCGACCTTCCGTGGAGACCCAGTACTTC	CASSTGQVFRPSVETQYF	few	TRBV11-3	TRBJ2-5	TRBD1
TGTGCCAGCAGTTACTTCGGCGGGAGTTTCTACAATGAGCAGTTCTTC	CASSYFGGSFYNEQFF	NA	TRBV27	TRBJ2-1	TRBD2
TGCGCCAGCAGCCAAGGAGGGAATCAGCCCCAGCATTTT	CASSQGGNQPQHF	NA	TRBV4-1	TRBJ1-5	NA
TGTGCCAGCAGCCCCCGGACAGGGAACTACGAGCAGTACTTC	CASSPRTGNYEQYF	NA	TRBV11-1	TRBJ2-7	TRBD1
TGTGCCAGCAGCTTAGGGACTAGCGGGAGGGGCGAGCAGTTCTTC	CASSLGTSGRGEQFF	once	TRBV7-2	TRBJ2-1	TRBD2
TGTGCCAGCAGTTACCGCGGGAGGACCCAAGAGACCCAGTACTTC	CASSYRGRTQETQYF	NA	TRBV6-5	TRBJ2-5	TRBD2
TGTGCCAGCAGCCAAAGCTACCAAACCTACAATGAGCAGTTCTTC	CASSQSYQTYNEQFF	NA	TRBV6-4	TRBJ2-1	NA
TGTGCCAGCCAACTCTCGGGTGGCAATCAGCCCCAGCATTTT	CASQLSGGNQPQHF	few	TRBV2	TRBJ1-5	NA
TGTGCCACCAGCAGAGATCCAGGGACAGGCTACGAGCAGTACTTC	CATSRDPGTGYEQYF	NA	TRBV15	TRBJ2-7	TRBD1